This TCR beta chain was found in a study of blood T cell repertoires in COVID-19. Study-level information: T cells, B-cell-depleted T cells, or PBMCs supplied cDNA or gDNA.

Participants were aged about 18 to 100 years, lived in 20 to 30 US areas, and enrolled virtually. Produced via immunoSEQ multiplex PCR; TCRdb's table is partial and in-frame only. The sample consists of about 190,000 clones, more than 70% of them appearing once. This clonotype originated in a young woman who had recovered from COVID-19. The specimen was PBMCs or T cells enriched from blood (not recorded which).

CDR3 sequence: CASSAYYRGSNEKLFF. CDR3 bases: TGTGCCAGCAGCGCCTACTACAGGGGGTCTAATGAAAAACTGTTTTTT. The chain has TRBV5-4 and TRBJ1-4; 8 bases agree with TRBD1. The CDR3 is 16 amino acids. With V trimmed by 4 bases and J by 3 bases, 8 bases remained unmatched. Germline V gene data show CDR1 as SGHNT and CDR2 as YYREEE (reference sequence). The complete variable domain, with remaining parts taken from reference TRBV5-4 and TRBJ1-4, reads ETGVTQSPTHLIKTRGQQVTLRCSSQSGHNTVSWYQQALGQGPQFIFQYYREEENGRGNFPPRFSGLQFPNYSSELNVNALELDDSALYLCASSAYYRGSNEKLFFGSGTQLSVL.